This entry lists 9 T cell receptor beta chains sequenced from one sample in a study of blood T cell repertoires in COVID-19. Assay used: immunoSEQ multiplex PCR; TCRdb lists only in-frame clones, some missing. In the table there are over 300,000 clones, 70% to 90% of which are singletons. The sample taken for sequencing was PBMCs or T cells enriched from blood (not recorded which). The receptors here all came from a woman younger than 45 who had recovered from COVID-19.

The chain has TRBV27 and TRBJ1-1; D possibly corresponds to TRBD1 (6 bases). Trimming stripped 5 bases from V and 8 bases from J, with 18 bases between. The CDR3 consists of 14 residues. Germline V CDR1 and CDR2: MNHEY, SMNVEV (reference sequence). The CDR3 protein is CASSPNDRPSEAFF. CDR3 in DNA: TGTGCCAGCAGTCCGAACGACAGGCCATCGGAAGCTTTCTTT.

CDR3 DNA sequence: TGTGCCAGCAGCCCAGAAGTCGGCTACACCTTC. Translating it yields CASSPEVGYTF. The J gene is TRBJ1-2, the V gene TRBV11-2, with unresolved D. V was trimmed by 5 bases and J by 8 bases, leaving 9 bases between them. CDR3 length: 11 residues. Germline CDR1 reads SGHAT; CDR2 reads FQNNGV.

The chain recombines TRBV10-3 with TRBJ1-4; 9 positions match TRBD1. The CDR3 runs 18 residues. V lost 3 bases to trimming and J lost 0 bases; unmatched junction nucleotides: 8. CDR1 ENHRY and CDR2 SYGVKD come from the germline V gene. CDR3 sequence reads: CAISDSGQGRTTNEKLFF. The CDR3 region has the DNA TGTGCCATCAGTGACTCAGGACAGGGGAGGACAACTAATGAAAAACTGTTTTTT.

This clone was seen more than once but under ten times. V gene TRBV7-2 combines with J gene TRBJ2-4, with TRBD2 as a possible D gene (5 bases). Germline V gives CDR1 SGHTA, CDR2 FQGNSA. The CDR3 covers 15 residues. Deletions cut 2 bases from V and 7 bases from J, with 15 bases between. CDR3 DNA sequence: TGTGCCAGCAGCTTATCGCTGGACTTGAGGAACATTCAGTACTTC. This codes for CASSLSLDLRNIQYF.

The gene calls are TRBV6-2 or TRBV6-3 and TRBJ1-2, with no clear D. This CDR3 has 15 amino acids. Germline CDR1 MNHEY, CDR2 SVGEGT. Between the trimmed V and J ends, which lost 0 bases and 7 bases, there was a span of 15 bases. Here the CDR3 DNA reads TGTGCCAGCAGTTACTCGCCCGTTACCCTAAGTGGCTACACCTTC. Translated, it gives CASSYSPVTLSGYTF.

The V and J genes are TRBV7-8 and TRBJ1-2; no clear D. Germline assignment: CDR1 SGHVS and CDR2 FQNEAQ. The germline V and J ends were trimmed by 4 bases and 7 bases, with 13 bases remaining between them. The CDR3 covers 13 residues. The CDR3 protein is CASSSRASGGYTF. As DNA, the CDR3 is TGTGCCAGCAGCTCGAGGGCATCCGGTGGCTACACCTTC.

V usage is TRBV27 and J usage is TRBJ1-1, with D perhaps matching TRBD1 (6 bases). Germline CDR1 reads MNHEY; CDR2 reads SMNVEV (reference sequence). Trimming stripped 4 bases from V and 5 bases from J, with 17 bases between. The CDR3 is 15 residues long. The CDR3 DNA follows: TGTGCCAGCAGTTCGGCCCGAGGGGGGGTTACTGAAGCTTTCTTT. Translated, it gives CASSSARGGVTEAFF.

The V and J genes are TRBV7-2 and TRBJ1-1; D perhaps matches TRBD1 (5 bases). This CDR3 spans 15 amino acids. Germline CDR1 reads SGHTA; CDR2 reads FQGNSA. V lost 1 base and J lost 0, with 9 bases in between. The CDR3 protein is CASSLGAGLNTEAFF. The DNA of the CDR3 is TGTGCCAGCAGCTTAGGAGCAGGGTTGAACACTGAAGCTTTCTTT. The full variable domain, in which reference TRBV7-2 and TRBJ1-1 provide the parts outside the CDR3, is GAGVSQSPSNKVTEKGKDVELRCDPISGHTALYWYRQSLGQGLEFLIYFQGNSAPDKSGLPSDRFSAERTGGSVSTLTIQRTQQEDSAVYLCASSLGAGLNTEAFFGQGTRLTVV.

For this clone: This specimen includes other DNA sequences encoding the same CDR3. The chain couples TRBV15 to TRBJ2-7; perhaps TRBD2 as D (5 bases). The V gene's germline CDR1 is LNHNV and CDR2 YYDKDF (reference sequence). This CDR3 is built from 14 residues. Between the trimmed V and J ends, which lost 3 bases and 1 base, there was a span of 10 bases. The CDR3 DNA reads as TGTGCCACCAGCAGTAGACGGGGATCCTACGAGCAGTACTTC. Its protein is CATSSRRGSYEQYF.